This record looks at one T cell receptor beta chain sequence and its context. Authors' analysis steps: For nucleated cells, counts were estimated from reference gene primer amplification. The method was immunoSEQ multiplex PCR; TCRdb's version includes in-frame clones alone and lacks a portion of them. V and J calls plus clone size are reproduced from that table; the DNA served to infer D and trimming. The data hold approximately 150,000 clones, with over 70% observed a single time. Germline V gene sequence: CDR1 MNHEY, CDR2 SMNVEV (reference sequence). Unmatched junction bases numbered 18, after V lost 1 base and J lost 12 bases. CDR3 length equals 18 residues. The data stem from a study of blood T cell repertoires in COVID-19. Study background: Some COVID-19 samples were acute and others convalescent; all came from the United States, Italy and Spain. Sources were T cells, B-cell-depleted T cells, or PBMCs; the material itself was cDNA or gDNA.

Sequenced material: peripheral blood. J is TRBJ1-6 and V is TRBV27; 7 bases fit TRBD1. The TCR was taken from a man aged 50 or older with active or convalescent COVID-19. CDR3 DNA: TGTGCCAGCAGTTTATTTCAGACAGGGAGAGCCCTAAGGAGACCCCTCCACTTT. As protein: CASSLFQTGRALRRPLHF.